This T cell receptor beta chain was sequenced during a study of cytomegalovirus exposure and HLA in healthy donors. Study outcomes and limitations: Association with HLA alleles at 0.05 false discovery rate was found for 15,000 or so TCR beta sequences in a later analysis. Sequencing depth across donors, presence/absence analyses assumed, was roughly uniform.

The ends were cut back, 4 bases at V and 4 bases at J, with 10 bases in the middle. There are 13 residues in the CDR3. Germline loops: CDR1 LNHDA, CDR2 SQIVND (reference sequence). Amplification used 60 Vbeta primers and 13 Jbeta primers. Method: immunoSEQ multiplex PCR; TCRdb's copy keeps in-frame clones and lacks some. This sample carries 100,000 to 150,000 clones, about 70% of them seen once, and the ten largest clones take roughly 2.7%. Details on this clone: What it recognizes is unknown.

The rearrangement links TRBV19 to TRBJ1-1, with a tentative D call TRBD1 (5 bases). The receptor comes from a woman in her sixties or seventies in good health and CMV-seropositive. Sequencing used PBMCs. For the CDR3, the DNA is TGTGCCAGTAGTACCGGAAGGGGCACTGAAGCTTTCTTT. This translates into CASSTGRGTEAFF.